This T cell receptor beta chain was documented in a study of cytomegalovirus exposure and HLA in healthy donors. Sequenced by immunoSEQ multiplex PCR; TCRdb stores in-frame clones only, minus some. The sample includes more than 95,000 clones, about 88% of them seen just once. In the case of this clone: No antigen is known for it.

General study results and limits: In vitro assays verified that a few CMV-associated chains recognized CMV antigens specifically. There were some 150 TCR beta chains listed as cytomegalovirus-associated. Rarity held for most TCR sequences, but there were some public TCRs that occurred in many donors.

V dropped 10 bases and J dropped 7 bases, with 19 bases sitting between them. From germline, CDR1 is LNHDA and CDR2 SQIVND (reference sequence). The CDR3 covers 13 residues. This TCR was recovered from a young man in good health and CMV-seropositive. The chain couples TRBV19 to TRBJ1-1; D gene uncertain. The sample consisted of PBMCs. The CDR3 nucleotides are TGTGCCACCCTAAGAGCCCCTTCGGGTGAAGCTTTCTTT. It encodes CATLRAPSGEAFF.